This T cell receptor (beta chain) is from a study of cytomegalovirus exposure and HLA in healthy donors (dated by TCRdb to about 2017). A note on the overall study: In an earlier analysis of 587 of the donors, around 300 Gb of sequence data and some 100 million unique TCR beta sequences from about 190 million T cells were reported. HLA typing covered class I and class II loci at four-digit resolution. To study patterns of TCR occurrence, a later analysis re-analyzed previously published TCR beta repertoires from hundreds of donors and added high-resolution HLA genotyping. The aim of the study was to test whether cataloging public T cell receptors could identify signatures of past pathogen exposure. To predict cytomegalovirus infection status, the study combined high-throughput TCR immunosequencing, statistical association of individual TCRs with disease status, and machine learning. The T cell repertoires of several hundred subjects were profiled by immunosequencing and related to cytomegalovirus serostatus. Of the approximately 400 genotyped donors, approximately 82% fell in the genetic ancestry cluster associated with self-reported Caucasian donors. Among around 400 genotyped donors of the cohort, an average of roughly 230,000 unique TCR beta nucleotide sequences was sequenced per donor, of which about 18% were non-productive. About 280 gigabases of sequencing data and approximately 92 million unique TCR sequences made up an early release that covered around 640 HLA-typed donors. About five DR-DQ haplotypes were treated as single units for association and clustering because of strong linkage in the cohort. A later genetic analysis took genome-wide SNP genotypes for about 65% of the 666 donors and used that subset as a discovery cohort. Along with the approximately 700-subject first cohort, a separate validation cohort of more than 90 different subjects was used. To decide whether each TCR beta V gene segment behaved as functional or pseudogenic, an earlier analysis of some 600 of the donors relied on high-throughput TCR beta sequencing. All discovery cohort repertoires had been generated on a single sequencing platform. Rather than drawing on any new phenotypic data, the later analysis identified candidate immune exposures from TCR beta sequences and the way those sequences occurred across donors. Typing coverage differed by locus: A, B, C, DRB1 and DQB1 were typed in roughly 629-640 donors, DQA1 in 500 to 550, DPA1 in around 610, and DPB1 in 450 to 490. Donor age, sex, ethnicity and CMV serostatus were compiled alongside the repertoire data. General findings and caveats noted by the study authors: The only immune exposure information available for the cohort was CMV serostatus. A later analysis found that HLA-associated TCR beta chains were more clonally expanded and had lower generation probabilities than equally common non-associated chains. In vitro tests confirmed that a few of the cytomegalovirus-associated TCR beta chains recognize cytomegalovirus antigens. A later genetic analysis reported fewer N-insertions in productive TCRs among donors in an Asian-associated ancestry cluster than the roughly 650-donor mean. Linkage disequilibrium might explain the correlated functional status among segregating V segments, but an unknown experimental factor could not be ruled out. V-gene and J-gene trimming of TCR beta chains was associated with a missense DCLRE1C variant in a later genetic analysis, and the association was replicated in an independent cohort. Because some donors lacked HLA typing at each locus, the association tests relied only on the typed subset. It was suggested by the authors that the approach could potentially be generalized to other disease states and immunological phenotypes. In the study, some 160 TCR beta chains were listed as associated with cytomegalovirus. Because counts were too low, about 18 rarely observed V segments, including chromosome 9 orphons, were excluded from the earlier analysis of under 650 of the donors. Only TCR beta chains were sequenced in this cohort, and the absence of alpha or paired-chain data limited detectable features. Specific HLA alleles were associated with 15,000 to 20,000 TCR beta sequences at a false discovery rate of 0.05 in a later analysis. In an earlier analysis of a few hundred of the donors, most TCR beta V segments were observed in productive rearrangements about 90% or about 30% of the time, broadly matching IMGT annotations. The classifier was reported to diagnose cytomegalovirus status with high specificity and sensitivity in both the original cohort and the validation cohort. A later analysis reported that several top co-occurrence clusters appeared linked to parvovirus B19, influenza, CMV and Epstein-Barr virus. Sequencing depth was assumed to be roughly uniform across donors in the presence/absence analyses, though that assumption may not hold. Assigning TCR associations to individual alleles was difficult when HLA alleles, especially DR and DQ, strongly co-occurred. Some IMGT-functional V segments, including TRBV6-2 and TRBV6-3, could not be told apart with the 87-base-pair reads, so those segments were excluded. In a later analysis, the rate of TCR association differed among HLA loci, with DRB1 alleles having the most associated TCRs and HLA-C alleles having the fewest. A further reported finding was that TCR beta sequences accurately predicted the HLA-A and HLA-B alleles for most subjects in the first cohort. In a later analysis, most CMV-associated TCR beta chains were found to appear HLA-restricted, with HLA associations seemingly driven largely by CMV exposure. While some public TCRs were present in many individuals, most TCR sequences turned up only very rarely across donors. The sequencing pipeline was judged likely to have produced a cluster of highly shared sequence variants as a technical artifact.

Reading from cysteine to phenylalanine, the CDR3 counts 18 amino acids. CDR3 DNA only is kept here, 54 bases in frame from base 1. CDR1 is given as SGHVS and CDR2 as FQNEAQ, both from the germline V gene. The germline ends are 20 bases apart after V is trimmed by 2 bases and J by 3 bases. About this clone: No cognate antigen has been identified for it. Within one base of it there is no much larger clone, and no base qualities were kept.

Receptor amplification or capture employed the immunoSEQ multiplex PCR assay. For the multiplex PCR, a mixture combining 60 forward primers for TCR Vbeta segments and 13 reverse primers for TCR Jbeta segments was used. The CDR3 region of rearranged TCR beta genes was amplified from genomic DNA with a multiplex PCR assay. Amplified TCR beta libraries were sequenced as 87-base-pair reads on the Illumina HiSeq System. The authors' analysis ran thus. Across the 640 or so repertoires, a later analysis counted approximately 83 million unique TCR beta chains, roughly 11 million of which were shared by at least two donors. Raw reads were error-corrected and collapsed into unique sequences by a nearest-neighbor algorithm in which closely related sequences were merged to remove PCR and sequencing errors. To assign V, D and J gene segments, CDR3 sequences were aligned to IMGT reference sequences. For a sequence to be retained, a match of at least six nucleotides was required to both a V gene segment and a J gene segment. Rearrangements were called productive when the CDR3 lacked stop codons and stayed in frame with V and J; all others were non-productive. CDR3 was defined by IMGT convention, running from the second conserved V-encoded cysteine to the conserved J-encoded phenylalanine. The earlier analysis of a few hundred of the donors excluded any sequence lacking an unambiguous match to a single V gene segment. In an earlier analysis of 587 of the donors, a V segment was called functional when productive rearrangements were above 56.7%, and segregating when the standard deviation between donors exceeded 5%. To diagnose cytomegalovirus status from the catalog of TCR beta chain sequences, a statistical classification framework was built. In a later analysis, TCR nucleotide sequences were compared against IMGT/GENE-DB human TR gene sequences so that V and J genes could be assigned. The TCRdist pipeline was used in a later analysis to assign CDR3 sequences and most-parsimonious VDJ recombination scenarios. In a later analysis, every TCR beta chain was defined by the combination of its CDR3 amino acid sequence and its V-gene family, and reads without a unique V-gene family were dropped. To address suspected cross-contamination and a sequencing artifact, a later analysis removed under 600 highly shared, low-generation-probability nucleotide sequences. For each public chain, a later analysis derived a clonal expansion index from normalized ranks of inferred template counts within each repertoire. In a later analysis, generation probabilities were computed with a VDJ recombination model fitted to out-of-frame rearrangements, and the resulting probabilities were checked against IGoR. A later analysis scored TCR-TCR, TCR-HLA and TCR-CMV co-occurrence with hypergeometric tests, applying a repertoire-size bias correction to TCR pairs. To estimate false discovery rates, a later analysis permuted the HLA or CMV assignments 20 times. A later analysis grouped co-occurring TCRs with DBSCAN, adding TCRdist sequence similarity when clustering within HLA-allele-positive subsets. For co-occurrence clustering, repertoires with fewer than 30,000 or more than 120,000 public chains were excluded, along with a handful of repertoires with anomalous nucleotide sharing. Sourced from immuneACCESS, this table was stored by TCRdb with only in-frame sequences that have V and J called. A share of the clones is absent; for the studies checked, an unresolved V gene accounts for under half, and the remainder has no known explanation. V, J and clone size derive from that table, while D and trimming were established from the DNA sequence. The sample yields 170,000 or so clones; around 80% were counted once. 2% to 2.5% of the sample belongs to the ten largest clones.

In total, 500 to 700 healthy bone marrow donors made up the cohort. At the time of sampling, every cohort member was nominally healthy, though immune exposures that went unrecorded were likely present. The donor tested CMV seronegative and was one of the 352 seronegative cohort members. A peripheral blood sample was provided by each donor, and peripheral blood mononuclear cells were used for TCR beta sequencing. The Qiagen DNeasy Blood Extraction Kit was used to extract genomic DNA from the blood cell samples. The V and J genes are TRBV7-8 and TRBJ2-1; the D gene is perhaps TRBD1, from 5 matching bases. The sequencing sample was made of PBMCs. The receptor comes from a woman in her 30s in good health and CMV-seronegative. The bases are TGTGCCAGCAGCTTAAGATGGGGTGTTAGGGGTGACTACAATGAGCAGTTCTTC. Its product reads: CASSLRWGVRGDYNEQFF.